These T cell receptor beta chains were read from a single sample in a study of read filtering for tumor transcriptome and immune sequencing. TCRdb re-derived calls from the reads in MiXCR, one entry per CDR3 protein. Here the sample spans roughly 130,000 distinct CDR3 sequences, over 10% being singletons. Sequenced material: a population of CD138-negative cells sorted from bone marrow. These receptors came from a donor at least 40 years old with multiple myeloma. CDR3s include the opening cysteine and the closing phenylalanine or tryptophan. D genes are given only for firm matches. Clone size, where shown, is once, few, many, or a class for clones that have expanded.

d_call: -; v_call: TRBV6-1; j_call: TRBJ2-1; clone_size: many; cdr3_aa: CASTVEWSYNEQFF; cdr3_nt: TGTGCCAGCACCGTGGAGTGGTCCTACAATGAGCAGTTCTTC
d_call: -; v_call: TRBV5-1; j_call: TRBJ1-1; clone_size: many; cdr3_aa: CASSLFGRNTEAFF; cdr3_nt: TGCGCCAGCAGCTTATTTGGAAGAAACACTGAAGCTTTCTTT
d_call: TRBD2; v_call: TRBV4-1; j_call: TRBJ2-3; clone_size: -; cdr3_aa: CASSFSGGVWSTETQYF; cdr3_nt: TGCGCCAGCAGCTTTAGCGGGGGGGTATGGAGCACAGAAACGCAGTATTTT
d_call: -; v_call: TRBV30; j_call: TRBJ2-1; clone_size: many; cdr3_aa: CAWRPADKSYNEQFF; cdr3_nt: TGTGCCTGGAGACCAGCGGATAAGTCCTACAATGAGCAGTTCTTC
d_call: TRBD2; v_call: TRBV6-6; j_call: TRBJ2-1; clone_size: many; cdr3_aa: CASSHLPVSGGGEDEQFF; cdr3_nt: TGTGCCAGCAGTCACCTCCCCGTTAGCGGGGGGGGCGAGGATGAGCAGTTCTTC
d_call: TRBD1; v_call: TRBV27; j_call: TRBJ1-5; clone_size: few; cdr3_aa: CASSLRGGQGHQPQHF; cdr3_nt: TGTGCCAGCAGTTTAAGGGGGGGACAGGGACATCAGCCCCAGCATTTT
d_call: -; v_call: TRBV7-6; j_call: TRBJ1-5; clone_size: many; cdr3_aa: CASSLFQGSNQPQHF; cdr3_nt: TGTGCCAGCAGCTTATTTCAGGGCTCCAATCAGCCCCAGCATTTT
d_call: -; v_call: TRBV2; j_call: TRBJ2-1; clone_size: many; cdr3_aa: CASSERGSSYNEQFF; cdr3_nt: TGTGCCAGCAGTGAACGTGGTAGCTCCTACAATGAGCAGTTCTTC
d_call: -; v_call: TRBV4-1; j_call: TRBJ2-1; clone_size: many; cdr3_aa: CASSQDVGRAGDEQFF; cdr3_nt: TGCGCCAGCAGCCAAGATGTGGGCAGGGCGGGTGATGAGCAGTTCTTC
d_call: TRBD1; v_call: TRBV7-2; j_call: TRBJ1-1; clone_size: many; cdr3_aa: CASSPGTGGRTEAFF; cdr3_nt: TGTGCCAGCAGCCCCGGGACAGGGGGCAGGACTGAAGCTTTCTTT
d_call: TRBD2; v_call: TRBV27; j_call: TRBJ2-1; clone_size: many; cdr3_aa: CASSRRGLAGVASYNEQFF; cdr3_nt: TGTGCCAGCTCCCGTAGGGGGCTAGCGGGAGTGGCATCCTACAATGAGCAGTTCTTC
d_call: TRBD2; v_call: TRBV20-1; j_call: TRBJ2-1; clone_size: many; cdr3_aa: CSARGGASGTYNEQFF; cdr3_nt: TGCAGTGCTAGAGGGGGGGCTAGCGGGACCTACAATGAGCAGTTCTTC
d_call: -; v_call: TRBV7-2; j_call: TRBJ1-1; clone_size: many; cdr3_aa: CASSHPGTEAFF; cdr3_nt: TGTGCCAGCAGCCACCCGGGCACTGAAGCTTTCTTT
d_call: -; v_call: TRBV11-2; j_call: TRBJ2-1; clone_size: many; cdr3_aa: CASSLDGRRDNEQFF; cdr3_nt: TGTGCCAGCAGCTTAGATGGGAGAAGGGACAATGAGCAGTTCTTC
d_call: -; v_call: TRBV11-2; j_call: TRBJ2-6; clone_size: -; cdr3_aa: CASSLPGGAGANVLTF; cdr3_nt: TGTGCCAGCAGCTTACCCGGAGGCGCTGGGGCCAACGTCCTGACTTTC
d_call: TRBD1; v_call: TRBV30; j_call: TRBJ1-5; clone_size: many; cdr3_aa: CAWSPGGAQPQHF; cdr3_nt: TGTGCCTGGAGTCCAGGGGGGGCCCAGCCCCAGCATTTT
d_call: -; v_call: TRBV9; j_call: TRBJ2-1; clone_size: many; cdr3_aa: CASSARGGSSYNEQFF; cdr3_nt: TGTGCCAGCAGCGCTAGGGGGGGAAGCTCCTACAATGAGCAGTTCTTC
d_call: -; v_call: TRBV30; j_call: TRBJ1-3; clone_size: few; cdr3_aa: CAWRPRVGNTIYF; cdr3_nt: TGTGCCTGGAGACCCAGGGTTGGAAACACCATATATTTT
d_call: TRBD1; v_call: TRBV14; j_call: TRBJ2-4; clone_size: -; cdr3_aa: CASSQAPDRGNIQYF; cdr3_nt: TGTGCCAGCAGCCAAGCCCCGGACAGGGGGAACATTCAGTACTTC
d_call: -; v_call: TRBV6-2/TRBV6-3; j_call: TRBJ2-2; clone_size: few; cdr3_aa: CASTDLGTYPTGELFF; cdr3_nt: TGTGCCAGCACTGACCTGGGGACATACCCCACCGGGGAGCTGTTTTTT
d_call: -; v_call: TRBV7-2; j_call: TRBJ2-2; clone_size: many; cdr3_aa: CASSLGGAQLRELFF; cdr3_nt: TGTGCCAGCAGCCTAGGGGGGGCTCAACTCCGGGAGCTGTTTTTT
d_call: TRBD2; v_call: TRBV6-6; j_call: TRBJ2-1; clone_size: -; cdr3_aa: CASSLTSGPYNEQFF; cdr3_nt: TGTGCCAGCAGTCTAACTAGCGGGCCCTACAATGAGCAGTTCTTC
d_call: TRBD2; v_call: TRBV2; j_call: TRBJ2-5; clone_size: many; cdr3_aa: CASRSGLAVEETQYF; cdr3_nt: TGTGCCAGCAGATCGGGACTAGCGGTTGAAGAGACCCAGTACTTC
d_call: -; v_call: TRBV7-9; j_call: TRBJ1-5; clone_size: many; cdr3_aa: CASSPTQNQPQHF; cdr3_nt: TGTGCCAGCAGCCCAACTCAGAATCAGCCCCAGCATTTT
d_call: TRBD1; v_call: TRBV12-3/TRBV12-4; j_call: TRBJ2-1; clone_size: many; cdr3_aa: CASSPGWDSDEQFF; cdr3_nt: TGTGCCAGCAGCCCGGGTTGGGACAGCGATGAGCAGTTCTTC
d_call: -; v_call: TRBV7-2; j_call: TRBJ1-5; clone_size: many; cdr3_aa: CASSVGVHQPQHF; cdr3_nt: TGTGCCAGCAGCGTCGGGGTTCATCAGCCCCAGCATTTT
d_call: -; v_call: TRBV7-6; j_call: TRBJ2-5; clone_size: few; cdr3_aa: CASSLFGASGYQETQYF; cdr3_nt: TGTGCCAGCAGCTTATTCGGAGCTTCTGGGTACCAAGAGACCCAGTACTTC